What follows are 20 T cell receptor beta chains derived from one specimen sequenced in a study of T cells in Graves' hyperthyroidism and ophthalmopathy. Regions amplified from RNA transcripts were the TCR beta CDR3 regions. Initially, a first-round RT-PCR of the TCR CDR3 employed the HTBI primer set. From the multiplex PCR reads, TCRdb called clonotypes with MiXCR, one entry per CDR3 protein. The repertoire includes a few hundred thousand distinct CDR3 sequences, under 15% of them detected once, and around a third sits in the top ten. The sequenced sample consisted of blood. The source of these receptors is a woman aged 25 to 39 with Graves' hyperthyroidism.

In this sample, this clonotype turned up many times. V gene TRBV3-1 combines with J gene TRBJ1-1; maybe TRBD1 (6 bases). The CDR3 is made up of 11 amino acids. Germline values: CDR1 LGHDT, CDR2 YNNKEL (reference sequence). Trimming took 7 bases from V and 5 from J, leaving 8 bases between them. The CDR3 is CASIRGTEAFF. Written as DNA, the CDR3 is TGTGCCAGCATCAGGGGTACTGAAGCTTTCTTT. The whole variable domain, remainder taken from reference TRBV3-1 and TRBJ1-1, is DTAVSQTPKYLVTQMGNDKSIKCEQNLGHDTMYWYKQDSKKFLKIMFSYNNKELIINETVPNRFSPKSPDKAHLNLHINSLELGDSAVYFCASIRGTEAFFGQGTRLTVV.

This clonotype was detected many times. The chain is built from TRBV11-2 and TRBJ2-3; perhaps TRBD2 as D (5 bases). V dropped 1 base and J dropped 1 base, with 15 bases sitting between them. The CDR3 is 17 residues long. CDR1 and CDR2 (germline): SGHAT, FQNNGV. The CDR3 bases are TGTGCCAGCAGCTTAGTGATTTCGAGCGGACGCACAGATACGCAGTATTTT. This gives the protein CASSLVISSGRTDTQYF.

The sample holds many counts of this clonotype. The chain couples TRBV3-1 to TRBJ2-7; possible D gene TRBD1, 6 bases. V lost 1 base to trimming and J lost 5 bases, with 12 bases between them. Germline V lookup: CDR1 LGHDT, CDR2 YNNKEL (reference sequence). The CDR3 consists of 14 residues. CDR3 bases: TGTGCCAGCAGCCAAGGACAGGCCCTTGACGAGCAGTACTTC. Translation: CASSQGQALDEQYF.

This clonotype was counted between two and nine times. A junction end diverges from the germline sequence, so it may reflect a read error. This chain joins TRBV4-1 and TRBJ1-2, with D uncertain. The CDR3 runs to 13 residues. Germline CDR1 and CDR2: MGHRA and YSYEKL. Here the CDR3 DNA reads TGCGCCAGCAGCCAAGACTTCATCCAGATTTACGCCTTC. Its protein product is CASSQDFIQIYAF.

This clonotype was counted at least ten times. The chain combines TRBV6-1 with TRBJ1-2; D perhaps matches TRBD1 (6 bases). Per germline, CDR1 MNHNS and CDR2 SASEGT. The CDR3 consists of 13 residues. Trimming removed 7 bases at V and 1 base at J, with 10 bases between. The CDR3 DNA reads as TGTGCCAGCATGGGGGGCAGTAACTATGGCTACACCTTC. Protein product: CASMGGSNYGYTF.

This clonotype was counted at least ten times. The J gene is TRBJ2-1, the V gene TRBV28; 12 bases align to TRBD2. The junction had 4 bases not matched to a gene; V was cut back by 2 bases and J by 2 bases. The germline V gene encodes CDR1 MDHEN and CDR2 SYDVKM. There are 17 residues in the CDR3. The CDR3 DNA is TGTGCCAGCAGTTTAGGGGCTAGCGGGAGGGCCTACAATGAGCAGTTCTTC. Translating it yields CASSLGASGRAYNEQFF.

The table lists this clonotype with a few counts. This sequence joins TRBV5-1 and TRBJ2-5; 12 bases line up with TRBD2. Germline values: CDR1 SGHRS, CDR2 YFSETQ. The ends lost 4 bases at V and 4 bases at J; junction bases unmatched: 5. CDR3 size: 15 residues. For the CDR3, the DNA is TGCGCCAGCAGCGTGGGACTAGCGGGTTCAGAGACCCAGTACTTC. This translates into CASSVGLAGSETQYF.

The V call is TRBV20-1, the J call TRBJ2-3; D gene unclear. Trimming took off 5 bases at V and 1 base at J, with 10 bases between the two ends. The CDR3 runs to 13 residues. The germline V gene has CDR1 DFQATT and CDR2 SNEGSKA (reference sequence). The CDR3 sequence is CSAVKRGTDTQYF. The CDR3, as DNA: TGCAGTGCTGTAAAGCGAGGCACAGATACGCAGTATTTT.

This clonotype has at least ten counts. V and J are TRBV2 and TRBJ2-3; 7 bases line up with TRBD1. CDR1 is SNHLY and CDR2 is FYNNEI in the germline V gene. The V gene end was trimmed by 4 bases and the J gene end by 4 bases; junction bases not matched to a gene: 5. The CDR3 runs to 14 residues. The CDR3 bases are TGTGCCAGCAGTGCCCGACAGGGAGCAGATACGCAGTATTTT. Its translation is CASSARQGADTQYF.

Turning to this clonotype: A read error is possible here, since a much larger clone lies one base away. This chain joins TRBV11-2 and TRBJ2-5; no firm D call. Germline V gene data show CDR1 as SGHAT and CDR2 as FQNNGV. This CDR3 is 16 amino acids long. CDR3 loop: CASSVYPSLVQVTQYF. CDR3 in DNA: TGTGCCAGCAGCGTCTACCCTTCGTTGGTTCAAGTGACCCAGTACTTC.

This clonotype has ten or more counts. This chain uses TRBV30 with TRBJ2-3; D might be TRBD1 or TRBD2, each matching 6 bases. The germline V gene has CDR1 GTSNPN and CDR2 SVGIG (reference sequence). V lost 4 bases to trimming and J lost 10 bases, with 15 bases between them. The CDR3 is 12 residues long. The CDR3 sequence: CAWNKGGQAQYF. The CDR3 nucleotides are TGTGCCTGGAACAAGGGGGGCCAGGCGCAGTATTTT.

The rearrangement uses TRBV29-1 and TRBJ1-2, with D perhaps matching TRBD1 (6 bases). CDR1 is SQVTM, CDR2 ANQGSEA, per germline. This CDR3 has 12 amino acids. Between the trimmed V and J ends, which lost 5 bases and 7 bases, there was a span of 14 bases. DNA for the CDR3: TGCAGCGTTCCGGGGGCGAAGGGTGGCTACACCTTC. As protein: CSVPGAKGGYTF.

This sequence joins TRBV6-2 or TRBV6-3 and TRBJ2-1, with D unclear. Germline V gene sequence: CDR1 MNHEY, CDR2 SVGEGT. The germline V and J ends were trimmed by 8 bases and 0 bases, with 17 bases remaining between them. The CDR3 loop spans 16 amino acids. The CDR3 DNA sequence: TGTGCCAGCGCTCTCTCTGCGGATCCCTCCTACAATGAGCAGTTCTTC. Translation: CASALSADPSYNEQFF.

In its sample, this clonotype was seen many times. The CDR3 here is CAISEPDTYNEQFF. The CDR3 DNA reads TGTGCCATCAGTGAACCGGACACCTACAATGAGCAGTTCTTC. This chain uses TRBV10-3 with TRBJ2-1; D perhaps matches TRBD1 (5 bases). Trimming stripped 3 bases from V and 2 bases from J, with 8 bases between. Germline CDR1 ENHRY, CDR2 SYGVKD. The CDR3 length is 14 residues.

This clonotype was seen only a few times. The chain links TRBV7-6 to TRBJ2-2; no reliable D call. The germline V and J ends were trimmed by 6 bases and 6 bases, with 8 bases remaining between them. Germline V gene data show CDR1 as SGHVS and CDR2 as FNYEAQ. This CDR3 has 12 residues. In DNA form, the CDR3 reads TGTGCCAGCAGTCGACAATCCGGGGAGCTGTTTTTT. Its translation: CASSRQSGELFF.

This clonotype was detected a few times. The chain's CDR3 is CASSFQGTVYEQYF. The CDR3, as DNA: TGTGCCAGCAGTTTTCAGGGGACTGTCTACGAGCAGTACTTC. The rearrangement links TRBV2 to TRBJ2-7, with D possibly called TRBD1 or TRBD2 (6 bases each). V shed 5 bases and J shed 3 bases, with 14 bases lying between them. Germline CDR1 SNHLY, CDR2 FYNNEI. The CDR3 consists of 14 residues.

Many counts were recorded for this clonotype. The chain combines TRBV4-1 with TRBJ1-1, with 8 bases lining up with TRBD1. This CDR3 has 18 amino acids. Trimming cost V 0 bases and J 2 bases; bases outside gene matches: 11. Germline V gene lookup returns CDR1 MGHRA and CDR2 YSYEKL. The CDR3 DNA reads TGCGCCAGCAGCCAAGAAGGTGCAGGGGGCTTCCTCAACACTGAAGCTTTCTTT. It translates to CASSQEGAGGFLNTEAFF.

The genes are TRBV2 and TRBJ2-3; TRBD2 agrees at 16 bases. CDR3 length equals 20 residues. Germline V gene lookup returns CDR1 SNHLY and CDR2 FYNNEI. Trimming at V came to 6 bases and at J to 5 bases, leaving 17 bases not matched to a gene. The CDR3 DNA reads TGTGCCAGCAGCGCTAGATACCCCGGGACTAGCGGGAGGGACAGAGATACGCAGTATTTT. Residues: CASSARYPGTSGRDRDTQYF.

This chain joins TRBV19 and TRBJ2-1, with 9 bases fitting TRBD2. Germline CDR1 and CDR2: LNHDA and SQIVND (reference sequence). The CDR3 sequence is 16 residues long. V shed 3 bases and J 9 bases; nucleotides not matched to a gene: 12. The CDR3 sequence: CASSMPRSGRPREQFF. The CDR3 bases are TGTGCCAGTAGTATGCCCAGGAGCGGGAGGCCCCGTGAGCAGTTCTTC.

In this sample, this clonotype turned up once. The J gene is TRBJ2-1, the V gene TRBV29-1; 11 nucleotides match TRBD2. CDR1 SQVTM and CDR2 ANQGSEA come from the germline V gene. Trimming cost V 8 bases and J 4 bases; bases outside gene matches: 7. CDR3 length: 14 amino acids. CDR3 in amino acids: CSLKLAGVYNEQFF. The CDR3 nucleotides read TGCAGCCTGAAACTAGCGGGAGTTTACAATGAGCAGTTCTTC.